The present entry profiles one TCR beta chain with its context. The data stem from a study of blood T cell repertoires in COVID-19. Study context: The samples span acute and convalescent COVID-19 from the United States, Italy and Spain.

Profiling relied on immunoSEQ multiplex PCR, and the TCRdb table lists in-frame clones only, not all of them. The sample consists of more than 70,000 clones, about 85% of them appearing once. Per germline, CDR1 SGHRS and CDR2 YFSETQ. V shed 4 bases and J shed 0 bases, with 10 bases lying between them. The CDR3 is 15 amino acids. This receptor was taken from a man in his sixties with acute or convalescent COVID-19. Sequences were obtained from peripheral blood. The rearrangement joins TRBV5-1 to TRBJ2-2; D is unresolved. In nucleotides, the CDR3 is TGCGCCAGCAGCCCTAACGCCGCGAACACCGGGGAGCTGTTTTTT. Protein product: CASSPNAANTGELFF. The entire variable domain, with the rest obtained from reference TRBV5-1 and TRBJ2-2, is as follows: KAGVTQTPRYLIKTRGQQVTLSCSPISGHRSVSWYQQTPGQGLQFLFEYFSETQRNKGNFPGRFSGRQFSNSRSEMNVSTLELGDSALYLCASSPNAANTGELFFGEGSRLTVL.